A selection of T cell receptor beta chains follows, all from one sample in a study of shared clonotypes between healthy human individuals. Sequenced by immunoSEQ multiplex PCR; TCRdb stores in-frame clones only, minus some. This sample has 2 million to 2.5 million clones, with over 85% found just once. Sequencing was done on a sample of naive CD4+ T cells from PBMCs. The receptors come from a man between 18 and 35 years old in good health. Some clones in this sample may be carry-over from other donors' samples. Both conserved end residues are part of each CDR3. Each record gives: CDR3 length, J gene, clone size, V gene, D gene, CDR3 DNA, CDR3 protein. A D gene is named only where the DNA matches it firmly. Size values are once, few and many counts, or a class for expanded clones, and some rows have none.

13,TRBJ2-5,NA,TRBV7-2,NA,TGTGCCAGCAGCTTAGCGGTGCGAGAGACCCAGTACTTC,CASSLAVRETQYF
17,TRBJ2-7,NA,TRBV18,NA,TGTGCCAGCTCACCACGGGGCTCCGTGGGAGGACTGGGCGAGCAGTACTTC,CASSPRGSVGGLGEQYF
15,TRBJ1-2,NA,TRBV28,NA,TGTGCCAGCAGTTTTAACCCTTCTTCAGGCTCTGGCTACACCTTC,CASSFNPSSGSGYTF
16,TRBJ2-2,NA,TRBV11-2,TRBD1,TGTGCCAGCAGCTTATATGGACAGGGGGCCACCGGGGAGCTGTTTTTT,CASSLYGQGATGELFF
11,TRBJ1-2,NA,TRBV2,NA,TGTGCCAGCAGACAGGAGTATGGCTACACCTTC,CASRQEYGYTF
14,TRBJ1-2,few,TRBV4-1,NA,TGCGCCAGCAGCCCCCGGGGGCAATTCTATGGCTACACCTTC,CASSPRGQFYGYTF
13,TRBJ1-5,NA,TRBV19,NA,TGTGCCAGTAGTATAGACGGGGAACAGCCCCAGCATTTT,CASSIDGEQPQHF
15,TRBJ2-2,NA,TRBV5-1,TRBD2,TGCGCCAGCAGCTTGGCGGGAGGAGGTACCGGGGAGCTGTTTTTT,CASSLAGGGTGELFF
14,TRBJ2-5,NA,TRBV27,TRBD2,TGTGCCAGCAGTGTAACGGGAGGACACTCGGCCCAGTACTTC,CASSVTGGHSAQYF
16,TRBJ2-7,once,TRBV28,NA,TGTGCCAGCAGTTTTTCGTCACAGGGTTCGTTCTACGAGCAGTACTTC,CASSFSSQGSFYEQYF
11,TRBJ1-2,NA,TRBV29-1,NA,TGCAGCGTTGTCGGGGGAGATGGCTACACCTTC,CSVVGGDGYTF
11,TRBJ2-5,NA,TRBV20-1,NA,TGCAGTGCTAGAGCGCCAGAGACCCAGTACTTC,CSARAPETQYF
11,TRBJ1-2,once,TRBV25-1,NA,TGTGCCAGCAGCCGCTACTATGGCTACACCTTC,CASSRYYGYTF
16,TRBJ2-1,NA,TRBV5-4,TRBD2,TGTGCCAGCAGCTCAGTAGCGGGAGTGTCCTACAATGAGCAGTTCTTC,CASSSVAGVSYNEQFF